This T cell receptor beta chain appears in the sequencing data of a study of shared clonotypes between healthy human individuals. Study-wide results and limits: Approximately 4.6% of naive CD4 clonotypes were shared across a handful of donors. Memory subsets had estimated richness that was generally smaller than that of naive subsets.

Positively selected for CCR7, the CD45RO-negative cells used as naive CD8 cells excluded terminally differentiated effector memory CD45RA+ cells. It was at deep level that the assay was run. It was across several immunoSEQ plates that each subset's genomic DNA was evenly split. Clones were sequenced by immunoSEQ multiplex PCR, and TCRdb holds only the in-frame ones, with some missing. The sample consists of about 610,000 clones, approximately 96% of them appearing once. The CDR3 covers 16 residues. CDR1 and CDR2 from the germline V gene are SGHRS and YFSETQ. Trimming left V 4 bases short and J 6 bases short, with 19 bases between. With regard to this clone: Its antigen is still unknown.

This chain joins TRBV5-1 and TRBJ2-2; D possibly corresponds to TRBD2 (6 bases). This TCR was recovered from a woman under 40 in good health. The sample taken for sequencing was naive CD8+ T cells sorted from blood. CDR3 coding DNA: TGCGCCAGCAGCACCTTAGACGGGGGAATATCCGGGGAGCTGTTTTTT. Its translation: CASSTLDGGISGELFF.